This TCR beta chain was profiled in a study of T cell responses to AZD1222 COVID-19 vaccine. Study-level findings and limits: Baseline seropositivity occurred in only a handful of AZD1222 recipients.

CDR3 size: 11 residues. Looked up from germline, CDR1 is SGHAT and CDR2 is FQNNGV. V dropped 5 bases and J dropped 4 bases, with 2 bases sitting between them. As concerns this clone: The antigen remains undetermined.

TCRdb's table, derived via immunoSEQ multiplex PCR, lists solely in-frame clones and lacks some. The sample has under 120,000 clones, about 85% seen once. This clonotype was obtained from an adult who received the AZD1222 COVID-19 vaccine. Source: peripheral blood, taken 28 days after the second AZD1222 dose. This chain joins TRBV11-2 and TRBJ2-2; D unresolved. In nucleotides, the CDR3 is TGTGCCAGCAGCGCCACCGGGGAGCTGTTTTTT. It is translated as CASSATGELFF.